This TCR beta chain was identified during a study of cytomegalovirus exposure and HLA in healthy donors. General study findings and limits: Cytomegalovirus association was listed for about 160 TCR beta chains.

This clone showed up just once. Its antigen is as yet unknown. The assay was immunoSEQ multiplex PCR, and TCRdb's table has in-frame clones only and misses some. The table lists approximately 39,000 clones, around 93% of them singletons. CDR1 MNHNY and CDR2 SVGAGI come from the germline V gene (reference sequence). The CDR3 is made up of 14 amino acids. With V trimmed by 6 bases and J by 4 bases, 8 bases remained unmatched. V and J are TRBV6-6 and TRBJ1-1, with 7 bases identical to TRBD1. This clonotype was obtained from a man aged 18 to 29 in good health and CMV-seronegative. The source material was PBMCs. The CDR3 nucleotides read TGTGCCAGCAGCAAGGCGGCAGGGGGCACTGAAGCTTTCTTT. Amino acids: CASSKAAGGTEAFF.